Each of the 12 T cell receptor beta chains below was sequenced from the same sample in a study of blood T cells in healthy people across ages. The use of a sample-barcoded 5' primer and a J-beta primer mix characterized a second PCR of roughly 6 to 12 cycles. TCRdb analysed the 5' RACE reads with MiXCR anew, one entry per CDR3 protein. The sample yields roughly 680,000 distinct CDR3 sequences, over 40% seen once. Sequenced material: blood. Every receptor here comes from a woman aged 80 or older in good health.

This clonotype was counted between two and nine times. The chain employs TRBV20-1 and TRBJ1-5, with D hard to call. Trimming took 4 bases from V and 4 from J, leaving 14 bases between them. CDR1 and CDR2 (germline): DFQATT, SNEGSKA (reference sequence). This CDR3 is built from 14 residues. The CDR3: CSATSTLPNQPQHF. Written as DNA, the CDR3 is TGCAGTGCTACCTCCACCCTTCCTAATCAGCCCCAGCATTTT.

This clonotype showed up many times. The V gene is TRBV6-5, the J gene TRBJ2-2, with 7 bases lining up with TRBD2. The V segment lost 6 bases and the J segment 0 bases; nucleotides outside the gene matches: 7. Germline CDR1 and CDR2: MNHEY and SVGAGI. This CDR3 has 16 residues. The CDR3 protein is CASRNPSGTNTGELFF. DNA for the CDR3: TGTGCCAGCAGAAACCCAAGCGGGACGAACACCGGGGAGCTGTTTTTT.

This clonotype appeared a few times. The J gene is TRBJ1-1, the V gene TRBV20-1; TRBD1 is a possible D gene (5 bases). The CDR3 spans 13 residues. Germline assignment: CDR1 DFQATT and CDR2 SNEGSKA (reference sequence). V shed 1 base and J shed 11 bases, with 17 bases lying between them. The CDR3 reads CSARVEGQPGAFF. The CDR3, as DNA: TGCAGTGCTAGAGTTGAGGGGCAACCTGGGGCTTTCTTT.

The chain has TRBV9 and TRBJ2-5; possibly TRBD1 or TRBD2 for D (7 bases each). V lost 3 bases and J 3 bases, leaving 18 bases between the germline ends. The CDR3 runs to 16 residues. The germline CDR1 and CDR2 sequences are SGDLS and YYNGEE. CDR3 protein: CASSAGQAGVKETQYF. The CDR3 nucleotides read TGTGCCAGCAGCGCCGGACAGGCGGGGGTAAAAGAGACCCAGTACTTC.

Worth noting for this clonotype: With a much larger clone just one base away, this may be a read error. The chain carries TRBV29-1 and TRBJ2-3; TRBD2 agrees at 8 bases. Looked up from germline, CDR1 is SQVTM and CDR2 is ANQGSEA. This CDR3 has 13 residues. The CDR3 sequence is CSAGSGSTDTQNF. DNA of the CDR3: TGCAGCGCCGGGAGCGGGAGCACAGATACGCAGAATTTT.

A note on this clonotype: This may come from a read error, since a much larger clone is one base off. CDR3 loop: CVSSHERTMQYF. Written as DNA, the CDR3 is TGTGTCAGCAGCCACGAGCGGACTATGCAGTACTTC. The V gene is TRBV3-1, the J gene TRBJ2-7; D is possibly TRBD2 (6 bases). The CDR3 spans 12 residues. Per germline, CDR1 LGHDT and CDR2 YNNKEL (reference sequence).

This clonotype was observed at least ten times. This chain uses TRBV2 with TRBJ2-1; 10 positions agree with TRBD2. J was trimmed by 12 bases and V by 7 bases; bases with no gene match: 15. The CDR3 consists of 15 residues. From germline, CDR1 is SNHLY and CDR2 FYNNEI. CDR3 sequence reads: CASKTSGLPGGVQFF. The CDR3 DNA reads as TGTGCCAGCAAGACTAGCGGGCTCCCCGGGGGAGTGCAGTTCTTC.

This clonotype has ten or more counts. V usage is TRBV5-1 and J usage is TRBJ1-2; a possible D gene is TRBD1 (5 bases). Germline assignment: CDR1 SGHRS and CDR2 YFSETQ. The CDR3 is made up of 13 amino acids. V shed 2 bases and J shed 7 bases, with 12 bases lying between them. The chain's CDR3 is CASSFSGGSGYTF. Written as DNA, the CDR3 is TGCGCCAGCAGCTTTTCCGGGGGAAGTGGCTACACCTTC.

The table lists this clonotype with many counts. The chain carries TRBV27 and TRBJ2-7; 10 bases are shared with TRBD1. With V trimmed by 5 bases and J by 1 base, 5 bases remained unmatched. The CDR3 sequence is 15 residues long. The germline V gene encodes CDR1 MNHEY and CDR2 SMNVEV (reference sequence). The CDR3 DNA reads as TGTGCCAGCAGTCCTCGGACAGGGGGGTCCTACGAGCAGTACTTC. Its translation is CASSPRTGGSYEQYF.

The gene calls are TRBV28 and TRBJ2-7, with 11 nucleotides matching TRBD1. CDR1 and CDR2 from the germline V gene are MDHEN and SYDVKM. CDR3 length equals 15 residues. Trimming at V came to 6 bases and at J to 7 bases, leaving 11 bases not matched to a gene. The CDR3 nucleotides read TGTGCCAGCAGCCTCGGACAGGGGGCTATGAATGAGCAGTACTTC. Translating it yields CASSLGQGAMNEQYF.

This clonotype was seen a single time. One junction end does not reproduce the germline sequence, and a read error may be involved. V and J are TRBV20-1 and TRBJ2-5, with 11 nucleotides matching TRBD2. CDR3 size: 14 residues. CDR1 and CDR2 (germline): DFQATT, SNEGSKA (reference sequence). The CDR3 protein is CSAHGLAGGEAQYF. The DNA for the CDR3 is TGCAGTGCACATGGACTAGCGGGCGGAGAGGCCCAGTACTTC.

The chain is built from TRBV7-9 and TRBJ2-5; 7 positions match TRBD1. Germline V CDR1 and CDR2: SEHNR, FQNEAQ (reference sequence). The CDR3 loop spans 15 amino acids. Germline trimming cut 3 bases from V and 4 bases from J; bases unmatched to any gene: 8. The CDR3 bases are TGTGCCAGCAGCTTCTCAGAGACAGGGTCAGAGACCCAGTACTTC. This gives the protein CASSFSETGSETQYF.